What follows are 9 T cell receptor beta chains derived from one specimen sequenced in a study of T-cell memory formation after mild COVID-19. TCRdb re-derived calls from the 5' RACE reads in MiXCR, one entry per CDR3 protein. In the table there are about 350,000 distinct CDR3 sequences, roughly an eighth of which are singletons. Sequencing used PBMCs or a T cell subset sorted from them (not recorded which). These receptors were obtained from a man between 18 and 29 years old who had mild COVID-19 (a few samples of this study predate the infection). Cell type and time point are not known.

This clonotype was seen repeatedly, ten times or more. The chain employs TRBV28 and TRBJ2-1; 7 bases are shared with TRBD2. V lost 8 bases and J lost 0; bases outside the gene matches: 4. The CDR3 consists of 14 residues. Germline CDR1 MDHEN, CDR2 SYDVKM. CDR3 loop: CASVGGSSYNEQFF. CDR3 coding DNA: TGTGCCAGCGTAGGCGGGAGCTCCTACAATGAGCAGTTCTTC. The whole variable domain, filled in from reference TRBV28 and TRBJ2-1, reads DVKVTQSSRYLVKRTGEKVFLECVQDMDHENMFWYRQDPGLGLRLIYFSYDVKMKEKGDIPEGYSVSREKKERFSLILESASTNQTSMYLCASVGGSSYNEQFFGPGTRLTVL.

This clonotype was recorded many times. The chain joins TRBV4-2 to TRBJ2-7, with D possibly matching TRBD2 (6 bases). The CDR3 spans 14 residues. V shed 2 bases and J shed 7 bases, with 15 bases lying between them. The germline V gene encodes CDR1 LGHNA and CDR2 YNFKEQ. As DNA, the CDR3 is TGTGCCAGCAGCCAATGGGCTAGCGCTCGGGAGCAGTACTTC. Its protein product is CASSQWASAREQYF.

The chain employs TRBV4-1 and TRBJ1-4; 10 bases match TRBD1. The CDR3 has 14 amino acids. CDR1 and CDR2 from the germline V gene are MGHRA and YSYEKL. V dropped 4 bases and J dropped 8; count of bases not matched to a gene: 4. CDR3 sequence (DNA): TGCGCCAGCAGCCCAGGGACAGGGGACGAAAAACTGTTTTTT. This codes for CASSPGTGDEKLFF.

V usage is TRBV12-3 or TRBV12-4 and J usage is TRBJ2-1; 16 bases align to TRBD2. CDR3 length equals 18 residues. Losses at the gene ends were 3 bases for V and 8 bases for J; bases not matched to a gene: 10. CDR3 region: CASSFKAQGLAGGDEQFF. Written as DNA, the CDR3 is TGTGCCAGCAGTTTTAAGGCCCAGGGACTAGCGGGGGGGGATGAGCAGTTCTTC.

The V and J genes are TRBV19 and TRBJ2-1; D remains ambiguous. The CDR3 has 14 residues. Trimming pared 5 bases from V and 6 bases from J, leaving 14 bases between. Germline lookup yields CDR1 LNHDA and CDR2 SQIVND (reference sequence). The DNA for the CDR3 is TGTGCCAGTAGTGTCCCTTATGTCGGCAATGAGCAGTTCTTC. This sequence encodes CASSVPYVGNEQFF.

Here the CDR3 reads CASSYPKGQQAFF. CDR3 sequence (DNA): TGTGCCAGCAGTTACCCCAAGGGGCAGCAAGCTTTCTTT. The chain couples TRBV6-5 to TRBJ1-1, with a tentative D call TRBD1 (5 bases). Looked up from germline, CDR1 is MNHEY and CDR2 is SVGAGI. The CDR3 consists of 13 residues. Trimming pared 2 bases from V and 9 bases from J, leaving 13 bases between.

This clonotype showed up just a few times. The chain is built from TRBV18 and TRBJ1-1, with a possible D match to TRBD1 (6 bases). V lost 6 bases to trimming and J lost 0 bases, with 20 bases between them. The germline V gene has CDR1 KGHSH and CDR2 LQKENI. CDR3 length: 17 amino acids. The CDR3 sequence is CASSPGQYQGVNTEAFF. As DNA, the CDR3 is TGTGCCAGCTCCCCCGGACAGTACCAAGGGGTGAACACTGAAGCTTTCTTT.

In its sample, this clonotype was seen a few times. The chain recombines TRBV30 with TRBJ1-3, with a weak D call TRBD1 (6 bases). V dropped 2 bases and J dropped 0 bases, with 17 bases sitting between them. Germline values: CDR1 GTSNPN, CDR2 SVGIG (reference sequence). This CDR3 comprises 17 residues. CDR3 residues: CAWSSSQGDLSGNTIYF. CDR3 sequence (DNA): TGTGCCTGGAGTTCTTCACAGGGCGACCTCTCTGGAAACACCATATATTTT.

This clonotype was seen ten or more times. The V call is TRBV12-3 or TRBV12-4, the J call TRBJ1-6; no clear D. This CDR3 is built from 14 residues. Deletions cut 3 bases from V and 6 bases from J, with 9 bases between. CDR3 DNA sequence: TGTGCCAGCAGTTTTTGGGGAGGTAATTCACCCCTCCACTTT. Protein product: CASSFWGGNSPLHF.